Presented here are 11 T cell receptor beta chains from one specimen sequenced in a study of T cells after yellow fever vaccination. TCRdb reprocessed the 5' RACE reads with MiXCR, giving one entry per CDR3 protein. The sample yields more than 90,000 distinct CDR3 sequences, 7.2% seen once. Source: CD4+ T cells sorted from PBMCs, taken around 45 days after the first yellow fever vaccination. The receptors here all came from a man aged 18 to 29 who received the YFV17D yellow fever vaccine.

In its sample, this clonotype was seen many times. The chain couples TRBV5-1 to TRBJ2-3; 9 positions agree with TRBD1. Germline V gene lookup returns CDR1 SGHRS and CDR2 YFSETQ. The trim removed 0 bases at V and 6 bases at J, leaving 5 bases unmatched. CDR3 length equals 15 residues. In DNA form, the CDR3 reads TGCGCCAGCAGCTTGGCCCAAGACAGGGGGGATACGCAGTATTTT. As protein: CASSLAQDRGDTQYF.

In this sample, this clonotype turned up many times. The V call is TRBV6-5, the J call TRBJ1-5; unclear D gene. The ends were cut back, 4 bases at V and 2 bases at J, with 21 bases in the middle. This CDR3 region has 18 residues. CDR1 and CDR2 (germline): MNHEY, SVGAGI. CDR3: CASSFPLLRAGGNQPQHF. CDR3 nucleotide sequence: TGTGCCAGCAGTTTCCCGCTCTTACGGGCGGGAGGCAATCAGCCCCAGCATTTT.

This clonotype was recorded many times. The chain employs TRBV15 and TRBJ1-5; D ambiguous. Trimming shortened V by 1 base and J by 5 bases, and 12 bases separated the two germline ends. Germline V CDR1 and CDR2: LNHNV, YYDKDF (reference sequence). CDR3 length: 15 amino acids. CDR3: CATSRGDNAYQPQHF. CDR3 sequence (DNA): TGTGCCACCAGCAGAGGAGACAATGCCTATCAGCCCCAGCATTTT. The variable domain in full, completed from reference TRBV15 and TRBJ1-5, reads DAMVIQNPRYQVTQFGKPVTLSCSQTLNHNVMYWYQQKSSQAPKLLFHYYDKDFNNEADTPDNFQSRRPNTSFCFLDIRSPGLGDTAMYLCATSRGDNAYQPQHFGDGTRLSIL.

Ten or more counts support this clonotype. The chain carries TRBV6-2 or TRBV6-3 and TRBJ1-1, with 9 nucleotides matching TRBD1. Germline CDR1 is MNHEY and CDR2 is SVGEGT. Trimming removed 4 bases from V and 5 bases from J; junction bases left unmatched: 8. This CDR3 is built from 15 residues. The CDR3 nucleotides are TGTGCCAGCAGTTCTACGACAGGGGGGACGACTGAAGCTTTCTTT. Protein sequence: CASSSTTGGTTEAFF.

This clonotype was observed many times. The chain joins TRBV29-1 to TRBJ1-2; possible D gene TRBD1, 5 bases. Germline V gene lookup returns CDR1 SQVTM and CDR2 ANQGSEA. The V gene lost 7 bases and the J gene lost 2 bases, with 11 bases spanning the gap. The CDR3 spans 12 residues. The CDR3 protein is CSGGWGNYGYTF. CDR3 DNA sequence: TGCAGCGGGGGCTGGGGCAACTATGGCTACACCTTC.

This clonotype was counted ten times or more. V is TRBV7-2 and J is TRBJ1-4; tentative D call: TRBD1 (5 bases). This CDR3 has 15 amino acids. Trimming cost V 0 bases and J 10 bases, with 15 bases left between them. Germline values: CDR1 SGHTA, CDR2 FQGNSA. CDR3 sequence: CASSLAGAGGGKLFF. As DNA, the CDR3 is TGTGCCAGCAGCTTAGCGGGAGCAGGCGGGGGAAAACTGTTTTTT.

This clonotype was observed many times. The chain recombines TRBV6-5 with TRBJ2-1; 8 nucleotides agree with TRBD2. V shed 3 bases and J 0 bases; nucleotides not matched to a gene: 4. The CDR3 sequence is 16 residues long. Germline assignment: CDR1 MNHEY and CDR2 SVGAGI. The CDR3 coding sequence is TGTGCCAGCAGTTATTCTAGCGGGTCCTCCTACAATGAGCAGTTCTTC. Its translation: CASSYSSGSSYNEQFF.

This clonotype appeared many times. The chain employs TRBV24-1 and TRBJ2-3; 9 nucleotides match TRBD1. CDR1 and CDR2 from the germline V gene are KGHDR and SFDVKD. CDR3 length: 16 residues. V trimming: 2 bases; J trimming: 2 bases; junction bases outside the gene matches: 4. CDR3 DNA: TGTGCCACCAGTGATTGGGGACAGGGATACACAGATACGCAGTATTTT. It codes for CATSDWGQGYTDTQYF.

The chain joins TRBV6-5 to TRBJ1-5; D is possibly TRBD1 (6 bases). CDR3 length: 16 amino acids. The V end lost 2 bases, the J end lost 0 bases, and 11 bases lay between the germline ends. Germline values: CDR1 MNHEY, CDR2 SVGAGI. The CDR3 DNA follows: TGTGCCAGCAGTTACGTTAGGACAGATAGCAATCAGCCCCAGCATTTT. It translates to CASSYVRTDSNQPQHF.

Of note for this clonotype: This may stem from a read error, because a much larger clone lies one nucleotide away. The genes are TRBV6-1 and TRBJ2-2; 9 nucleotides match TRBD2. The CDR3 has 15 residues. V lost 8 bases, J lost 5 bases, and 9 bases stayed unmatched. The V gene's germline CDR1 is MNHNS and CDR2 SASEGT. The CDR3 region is CASRGAGGQTGELFF. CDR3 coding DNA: TGTGCCAGCCGAGGGGCGGGGGGGCAGACCGGGGAGCTGTTTTTT.

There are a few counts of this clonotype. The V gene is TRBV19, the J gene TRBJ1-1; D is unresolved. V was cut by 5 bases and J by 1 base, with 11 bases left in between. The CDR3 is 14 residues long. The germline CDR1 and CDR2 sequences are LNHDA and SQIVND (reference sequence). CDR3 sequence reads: CASSGRFTNTEAFF. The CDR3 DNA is TGTGCCAGTAGTGGTAGATTTACGAACACTGAAGCTTTCTTT.